This entry lists 31 T cell receptor beta chains sequenced from one sample in a study of blood T cell repertoires in COVID-19. Clones were read by immunoSEQ multiplex PCR, and TCRdb kept only the in-frame ones, dropping some. The profile shows roughly 140,000 clones, about 84% of them singletons. Sequencing input: peripheral blood. The receptors were gathered from a human donor in a cohort sampled during active COVID-19.

The gene calls are TRBV19 and TRBJ1-2; 8 bases align to TRBD1. The V and J ends lost 4 bases and 7 bases, in that order; junction bases with no gene match: 5. There are 13 residues in the CDR3. Germline V lookup: CDR1 LNHDA, CDR2 SQIVND (reference sequence). This CDR3 reads CASSTQGVAGYTF. CDR3 bases: TGTGCCAGTAGTACACAGGGGGTGGCTGGCTACACCTTC.

This clone was seen a single time. This chain links TRBV3-1 (or the pseudogene TRBV3-2) with TRBJ1-4, with D maybe TRBD1 (6 bases). This CDR3 spans 15 amino acids. V lost 7 bases and J lost 4, with 16 bases in between. CDR1 is LGHDT and CDR2 is YNNKEL in the germline V gene (reference sequence). The CDR3 loop reads CASTEGGPFNEKLFF. CDR3 nucleotide sequence: TGTGCCAGCACCGAGGGGGGGCCCTTTAATGAAAAACTGTTTTTT.

This chain connects TRBV6-2 or TRBV6-3 to TRBJ2-3, with TRBD2 as a possible D gene (6 bases). Trimming cost V 1 base and J 0 bases, with 17 bases left between them. This CDR3 region has 18 residues. Germline values: CDR1 MNHEY, CDR2 SVGEGT. The CDR3 nucleotides read TGTGCCAGCAGTTACTTTAACTTTAGCGGAACTAGCACAGATACGCAGTATTTT. This translates into CASSYFNFSGTSTDTQYF.

V is TRBV9 and J is TRBJ2-6; 7 bases map to TRBD2. CDR1 is SGDLS, CDR2 YYNGEE, per germline. The CDR3 loop spans 15 amino acids. V was clipped by 3 bases and J by 3 bases; unmatched bases: 3. This CDR3 reads CASSAPGGGANVLTF. CDR3 DNA sequence: TGTGCCAGCAGCGCCCCGGGGGGTGGGGCCAACGTCCTGACTTTC.

This chain joins TRBV3-1 (or the pseudogene TRBV3-2) and TRBJ1-1, with TRBD1 matching 11 bases. The length of the CDR3 is 17 residues. V was pared by 4 bases and J by 1 base, with 8 bases of the junction left unmatched. Germline V lookup: CDR1 LGHDT, CDR2 YNNKEL (reference sequence). The CDR3 reads CASSLLTGTGGNTEAFF. The CDR3 DNA follows: TGTGCCAGCAGCCTCTTAACCGGGACAGGGGGGAACACTGAAGCTTTCTTT.

J is TRBJ2-7 and V is TRBV5-1; TRBD1 agrees at 7 bases. This CDR3 spans 13 amino acids. Losses at the gene ends were 4 bases for V and 5 bases for J; bases not matched to a gene: 6. CDR1 is SGHRS, CDR2 YFSETQ, per germline. CDR3 in amino acids: CASSPRTGHEQYF. Here the CDR3 DNA reads TGCGCCAGCAGCCCCCGGACAGGCCACGAGCAGTACTTC.

The rearrangement links TRBV19 to TRBJ1-3, with a possible D match to TRBD1 (5 bases). V was trimmed by 7 bases and J by 0 bases, leaving 13 bases between them. The CDR3 runs to 15 residues. Germline V gene data show CDR1 as LNHDA and CDR2 as SQIVND (reference sequence). CDR3: CASTATGYSGNTIYF. CDR3 DNA: TGTGCCAGTACGGCAACAGGATACTCTGGAAACACCATATATTTT.

This clone was detected once. The same CDR3 also results from other DNA sequences found in this sample. The J gene is TRBJ2-2, the V gene TRBV4-2; 11 bases align to TRBD2. J was trimmed by 5 bases and V by 1 base; bases with no gene match: 0. There are 15 residues in the CDR3. CDR1 and CDR2 (germline): LGHNA, YNFKEQ. CDR3: CASSQGLAGTGELFF. The CDR3, as DNA: TGTGCCAGCAGCCAAGGACTAGCGGGGACCGGGGAGCTGTTTTTT.

This rearrangement joins TRBV29-1 to TRBJ2-1; 11 positions agree with TRBD1. The ends lost 1 base at V and 4 bases at J; junction bases unmatched: 6. The CDR3 contains 16 residues. Germline loops: CDR1 SQVTM, CDR2 ANQGSEA. The chain's CDR3 is CSVEGDRGGTYNEQFF. CDR3 bases: TGCAGCGTTGAAGGGGACAGGGGGGGTACGTACAATGAGCAGTTCTTC.

The chain carries TRBV6-5 and TRBJ2-7, with D possibly matching TRBD1 (5 bases). CDR1 and CDR2 (germline): MNHEY, SVGAGI. V dropped 9 bases and J dropped 3 bases, with 12 bases sitting between them. CDR3 size: 12 residues. CDR3 in DNA: TGTGCCAGTGGCAGGGAAAACTACGAGCAGTACTTC. Translation gives CASGRENYEQYF.

This chain uses TRBV6-5 with TRBJ2-1; 8 nucleotides match TRBD1. V lost 6 bases to trimming and J lost 4 bases; unmatched junction nucleotides: 8. The CDR3 loop spans 15 amino acids. Germline CDR1 MNHEY, CDR2 SVGAGI. CDR3 in amino acids: CASSGPRDRYNEQFF. CDR3 nucleotides: TGTGCCAGCAGCGGGCCCCGGGACAGGTACAATGAGCAGTTCTTC.

The J gene is TRBJ1-5, the V gene TRBV6-5; D may be TRBD1 (5 bases). The V end lost 6 bases, the J end lost 0 bases, and 9 bases lay between the germline ends. Germline assignment: CDR1 MNHEY and CDR2 SVGAGI. CDR3 size: 14 residues. For the CDR3, the DNA is TGTGCCAGCAGGAACAGGTATAGCAATCAGCCCCAGCATTTT. Translating gives CASRNRYSNQPQHF.

V is TRBV6-2 or TRBV6-3 and J is TRBJ1-2; TRBD1 matches at 7 bases. Germline loops: CDR1 MNHEY, CDR2 SVGEGT. This CDR3 is built from 12 residues. V shed 4 bases, J shed 7 bases, and the junction held 3 bases outside the gene matches. Here the CDR3 reads CASSSTGFGYTF. The CDR3 DNA follows: TGTGCCAGCAGTTCGACAGGGTTTGGCTACACCTTC.

V gene TRBV10-3 combines with J gene TRBJ1-2; D might be TRBD1 (6 bases). This CDR3 is 14 amino acids long. Looked up from germline, CDR1 is ENHRY and CDR2 is SYGVKD. Between the trimmed V and J ends, which lost 8 bases and 4 bases, there was a span of 17 bases. CDR3 loop: CAILNLGAVYGYTF. In DNA form, the CDR3 reads TGTGCCATCCTCAATTTGGGGGCTGTCTATGGCTACACCTTC.

The rearrangement links TRBV19 to TRBJ2-7, with 8 positions matching TRBD1. CDR3 length: 15 amino acids. J gave up 2 bases and V 4 bases, and 7 bases lay outside the gene matches. CDR1 is LNHDA and CDR2 is SQIVND in the germline V gene (reference sequence). The CDR3 nucleotides read TGTGCCAGTAGTACCTCCGGGACAGGAACCTACGAGCAGTACTTC. It specifies CASSTSGTGTYEQYF.

The chain uses TRBV18 and TRBJ2-1; D may be TRBD2 (5 bases). The V end lost 3 bases, the J end lost 10 bases, and 10 bases lay between the germline ends. From germline, CDR1 is KGHSH and CDR2 LQKENI. The CDR3 extends over 12 amino acids. In DNA, the CDR3 is TGTGCCAGCTCACCTGGCCCGGGGGAGCAGTTCTTC. Encoded protein: CASSPGPGEQFF.

The genes are TRBV5-1 and TRBJ1-4; maybe TRBD1 (6 bases). CDR1 and CDR2 (germline): SGHRS, YFSETQ. Trimming pared 5 bases from V and 3 bases from J, leaving 14 bases between. The CDR3 contains 15 residues. In DNA, the CDR3 is TGCGCCAGCAGGGGATCAGGGGTCTCTAATGAAAAACTGTTTTTT. Its translation is CASRGSGVSNEKLFF. Supplemented by reference TRBV5-1 and TRBJ1-4, the full variable domain reads KAGVTQTPRYLIKTRGQQVTLSCSPISGHRSVSWYQQTPGQGLQFLFEYFSETQRNKGNFPGRFSGRQFSNSRSEMNVSTLELGDSALYLCASRGSGVSNEKLFFGSGTQLSVL.

The chain employs TRBV5-4 and TRBJ2-5; tentatively, D is TRBD2 (7 bases). This CDR3 is 14 amino acids long. The V gene's germline CDR1 is SGHNT and CDR2 YYREEE (reference sequence). The V end was cut by 4 bases, the J end by 9 bases, with 19 bases between. The CDR3: CASSPSGGSVAQYF. The DNA of the CDR3 is TGTGCCAGCAGCCCTTCGGGGGGCTCCGTGGCCCAGTACTTC.

The chain joins TRBV5-1 to TRBJ1-2; 7 bases agree with TRBD1. Germline lookup yields CDR1 SGHRS and CDR2 YFSETQ. J gave up 0 bases and V 5 bases, and 4 bases lay outside the gene matches. The CDR3 loop spans 14 amino acids. The CDR3 region has the DNA TGCGCCAGCAGACAGGGACAGTCTAACTATGGCTACACCTTC. Its protein product is CASRQGQSNYGYTF.

The genes are TRBV6-2 or TRBV6-3 and TRBJ1-5, with 7 nucleotides matching TRBD1. V dropped 2 bases and J dropped 4; count of bases not matched to a gene: 8. Germline CDR1 and CDR2: MNHEY and SVGEGT. This CDR3 comprises 16 residues. CDR3 sequence (DNA): TGTGCCAGCAGTTACGGATACAGGGGCAGTAATCAGCCCCAGCATTTT. The encoded protein is CASSYGYRGSNQPQHF.

V is TRBV25-1 and J is TRBJ1-4; TRBD1 might be the D (6 bases). Germline loops: CDR1 MGHDK, CDR2 SYGVNS. The CDR3 covers 14 residues. V lost 7 bases to trimming and J lost 4 bases, with 13 bases between them. The CDR3 coding sequence is TGTGCCAGCATGAGGGGGGGAAGTAATGAAAAACTGTTTTTT. This translates into CASMRGGSNEKLFF.

This chain links TRBV6-2 or TRBV6-3 with TRBJ2-5; TRBD2 aligns across 7 bases. The CDR3 is made up of 17 amino acids. V trimming: 4 bases; J trimming: 4 bases; junction bases outside the gene matches: 15. Germline V gene lookup returns CDR1 MNHEY and CDR2 SVGEGT. The CDR3 DNA reads as TGTGCCAGCAGTTCCCCCCGGGGCGGGAGTGACGGAGAGACCCAGTACTTC. Encoded protein: CASSSPRGGSDGETQYF.

The rearrangement links TRBV7-2 to TRBJ1-3, with 8 bases that match TRBD1. The junction had 1 base not matched to a gene; V was cut back by 2 bases and J by 7 bases. The CDR3 contains 13 residues. Germline loops: CDR1 SGHTA, CDR2 FQGNSA. CDR3 coding DNA: TGTGCCAGCAGCTTATACAGGGGGAACACCATATATTTT. Protein: CASSLYRGNTIYF.

The V call is TRBV3-1 (or the pseudogene TRBV3-2), the J call TRBJ2-5; tentative D call: TRBD1 (5 bases). V was cut by 4 bases and J by 10 bases, with 16 bases left in between. This CDR3 comprises 13 residues. CDR1 is LGHDT and CDR2 is YNNKEL in the germline V gene (reference sequence). CDR3 bases: TGTGCCAGCAGCCTAGACAGAACCTCGGGCCAGTACTTC. Translation gives CASSLDRTSGQYF.

The chain employs TRBV9 and TRBJ2-7; 7 nucleotides match TRBD2. With 0 bases clipped from V and 1 base from J, the junction kept 4 bases outside the gene matches. The CDR3 runs to 15 residues. Germline V gene lookup returns CDR1 SGDLS and CDR2 YYNGEE. The CDR3 nucleotides read TGTGCCAGCAGCGTAGCCCCGGGGGGTTCCTACGAGCAGTACTTC. As protein: CASSVAPGGSYEQYF.

The chain combines TRBV7-2 with TRBJ2-5, with D tentatively TRBD2 (6 bases). The germline CDR1 and CDR2 sequences are SGHTA and FQGNSA. V shed 5 bases and J shed 3 bases, with 16 bases lying between them. CDR3 length: 15 residues. CDR3 region: CASSISGTREETQYF. The CDR3 DNA sequence: TGTGCCAGCAGCATATCCGGGACTCGAGAAGAGACCCAGTACTTC.

The V gene is TRBV5-6, the J gene TRBJ1-1; 9 bases are a match to TRBD1. The ends lost 3 bases at V and 9 bases at J; junction bases unmatched: 9. Per germline, CDR1 SGHDT and CDR2 YYEEEE. The CDR3 sequence is 14 residues long. The CDR3 DNA sequence: TGTGCCAGCAGCTACTCGGGACAGGGTCGGCAAGCTTTCTTT. It translates to CASSYSGQGRQAFF.

This clone was picked up one time. A much larger clone sits a single nucleotide away, making a read error possible. This rearrangement joins TRBV6-5 to TRBJ1-1; 7 positions agree with TRBD1. CDR1 and CDR2 (germline): MNHEY, SVGAGI. The CDR3 loop spans 14 amino acids. The CDR3 DNA sequence: TGTGTCAGCGGAGACAGGGATATGAACACTGAAGCTTTCTTT. It translates to CVSGDRDMNTEAFF.

This chain uses TRBV5-1 with TRBJ2-1; 9 positions match TRBD1. The CDR3 has 18 residues. With 2 bases clipped from V and 3 bases from J, the junction kept 12 bases outside the gene matches. CDR1 is SGHRS, CDR2 YFSETQ, per germline. CDR3: CASSFFSTGQGFYNEQFF. CDR3 nucleotides: TGCGCCAGCAGCTTCTTCTCGACGGGACAGGGTTTCTACAATGAGCAGTTCTTC.

The chain recombines TRBV28 with TRBJ1-1; 7 bases line up with TRBD1. Per germline, CDR1 MDHEN and CDR2 SYDVKM. The CDR3 is made up of 14 amino acids. J gave up 7 bases and V 5 bases, and 10 bases lay outside the gene matches. The DNA of the CDR3 is TGTGCCAGCAGTCCGACGGGGACAGCAGGTGAAGCTTTCTTT. Translation: CASSPTGTAGEAFF.

The chain employs TRBV5-1 and TRBJ2-7; 13 bases align to TRBD2. Per the germline V gene, CDR1 is SGHRS and CDR2 is YFSETQ. V gave up 3 bases and J gave up 4 bases; unmatched junction bases: 7. The CDR3 covers 16 residues. The DNA of the CDR3 is TGCGCCAGCAGCTCCGAGACTAGCGGGGGGTCATACGAGCAGTACTTC. It codes for CASSSETSGGSYEQYF. The full variable domain, with the rest looked up from reference TRBV5-1 and TRBJ2-7, is KAGVTQTPRYLIKTRGQQVTLSCSPISGHRSVSWYQQTPGQGLQFLFEYFSETQRNKGNFPGRFSGRQFSNSRSEMNVSTLELGDSALYLCASSSETSGGSYEQYFGPGTRLTVT.